The 3 T cell receptor beta chains below come from one sample, sequenced in a study of cytomegalovirus exposure and HLA in healthy donors (dated by TCRdb to the late 2010s). The library was made by the immunoSEQ multiplex PCR assay. The multiplex PCR relied on a mix of 60 forward primers for TCR Vbeta segments and 13 reverse primers for TCR Jbeta segments. TCRdb mirrors the immuneACCESS table, restricted to in-frame sequences. Some clones are absent from its copies; in checked studies, under half trace to an unresolved V gene, and the reason for the others is unknown. This sample holds 200,000 to 300,000 clones; roughly 81% were observed only once. Approximately 0.24% of the sample rests with the top ten. Sample: PBMCs. All receptors derive from a girl aged 2 to 9 in good health and CMV-seronegative.

This rearrangement joins TRBV4-1 to TRBJ2-7, with D maybe TRBD2 (6 bases). Trimming left V 0 bases short and J 1 base short, with 13 bases between. This CDR3 has 16 residues. Per the germline V gene, CDR1 is MGHRA and CDR2 is YSYEKL. Here the CDR3 reads CASSQEFRGRSYEQYF. CDR3 bases: TGCGCCAGCAGCCAAGAGTTCCGAGGGAGGTCCTACGAGCAGTACTTC.

This rearrangement joins TRBV6-1 to TRBJ1-2; 8 bases align to TRBD1. With 6 bases clipped from V and 7 bases from J, the junction kept 10 bases outside the gene matches. There are 14 residues in the CDR3. Germline values: CDR1 MNHNS, CDR2 SASEGT. The chain's CDR3 is CASRLQGAGGGYTF. The CDR3 nucleotides read TGTGCCAGCAGACTGCAGGGGGCTGGCGGTGGCTACACCTTC.

CDR3 coding DNA: TGCGCCAGCAGCGAAGCGGTAGGCAGCCAAGAGACCCAGTACTTC. This sequence encodes CASSEAVGSQETQYF. The genes are TRBV5-1 and TRBJ2-5; the D gene is possibly TRBD2 (5 bases). V lost 4 bases and J 1 base, leaving 14 bases between the germline ends. The CDR3 sequence is 15 residues long. Germline V gives CDR1 SGHRS, CDR2 YFSETQ.